This is a list of T cell receptor beta chains from one sample in a study of patients and donors after allogeneic stem cell transplantation. TCRdb re-derived calls from the RT-PCR reads in MiXCR, one entry per CDR3 protein. The sample gives over 200,000 distinct CDR3 sequences, less than 50% of which show up once; around a tenth is in the top ten. The sample consisted of blood, either unsorted or a sorted T cell fraction (not recorded which). The receptor source for this set is a human donor who was either an allogeneic HSCT recipient or a stem cell or donor lymphocyte infusion donor (not recorded which). It is not recorded whose cells these are; they may come from a transplant donor. The CDR3 runs from the conserved cysteine through the conserved F or W. Fields, in order: D gene, clone size, V gene, J gene, CDR3 DNA, CDR3 protein. A D gene is named only where the DNA matches it firmly. Part of the rows lack a size; the others show once, few, many or a class for expanded clones.

TRBD1	few	TRBV12-3/TRBV12-4	TRBJ1-2	TGTGCCAGCAGTTTTAGGGGGACCGGGACAGGGTACACCTTC	CASSFRGTGTGYTF
.	.	TRBV7-2	TRBJ1-4	TGTGCCAGCAGCGGATTCCTAAATGAAAAACTGTTTTTT	CASSGFLNEKLFF
TRBD1	few	TRBV29-1	TRBJ1-3	TGCAGCGTTCTGACAGGGGGAAACACCATATATTTT	CSVLTGGNTIYF
.	few	TRBV12-3/TRBV12-4	TRBJ1-2	TGTGCCAGCAGTTTAGCGCCCAGCTATGGCTACACCTTC	CASSLAPSYGYTF
TRBD2	few	TRBV4-3	TRBJ2-1	TGCGCCAGCAGCCATCAGCGGGGGGAGCAGTTCTTC	CASSHQRGEQFF
TRBD2	.	TRBV5-4	TRBJ2-5	TGTGCCAGCAGCCGGACTAGTCAAGAGACCCAGTACTTC	CASSRTSQETQYF
.	few	TRBV10-3	TRBJ2-1	TGTGCCATCAGTGAGCCCCGGGATCGGGGCAATGAGCAGTTCTTC	CAISEPRDRGNEQFF
TRBD2	.	TRBV28	TRBJ2-1	TGTGCCAGCAGAGCGGGGGGCTCCTACAATGAGCAGTTCTTC	CASRAGGSYNEQFF
.	.	TRBV12-3/TRBV12-4	TRBJ1-2	TGTGCCAGCAGTTTAAGCAGGGTGCATGGCTACACCTTC	CASSLSRVHGYTF
.	.	TRBV7-9	TRBJ1-3	TGTGCCAGCAGCTTAGTCCCAGGGCCTGGAAACACCATATATTTT	CASSLVPGPGNTIYF
.	.	TRBV11-2	TRBJ2-7	TGTGCCAGCAGCTTAGACCCCGGACGTGGCGAGCAGTACTTC	CASSLDPGRGEQYF
.	.	TRBV12-3/TRBV12-4	TRBJ2-3	TGTGCCAGCAGCCCGAGGACAAGAAGCACAGATACGCAGTATTTT	CASSPRTRSTDTQYF
.	.	TRBV29-1	TRBJ1-1	TGCAGCGTTGTTGGACTCCGCCTTGAAGCTTTCTTT	CSVVGLRLEAFF
.	few	TRBV29-1	TRBJ1-1	TGCAGCGTTGAAACAGTGAACACTGAAGCTTTCTTT	CSVETVNTEAFF
TRBD2	.	TRBV4-2	TRBJ2-1	TGTGCCAGCAGCCAAGACGGCGGGGGGGCCCCAAATGAGCAGTTCTTC	CASSQDGGGAPNEQFF
.	.	TRBV5-1	TRBJ1-2	TGCGCCAGCACCCCGGACAGATTCCGCTCTAACTATGGCTACACCTTC	CASTPDRFRSNYGYTF
TRBD1	few	TRBV7-9	TRBJ1-6	TGTGCCAGCAGCACCGGGACAGGGGCATCACCCCTCCACTTT	CASSTGTGASPLHF
.	.	TRBV6-2/TRBV6-3	TRBJ1-2	TGTGCCAGCAGACGCATGACAGGCGGTATTCGGGTTTCTAACTATGGCTACACCTTC	CASRRMTGGIRVSNYGYTF
.	.	TRBV12-3/TRBV12-4	TRBJ1-3	TGTGCCAGCAGGGGAGGACTGCCGAGCTCTGGAAACACCATATATTTT	CASRGGLPSSGNTIYF
TRBD1	few	TRBV12-3/TRBV12-4	TRBJ1-2	TGTGCCAGCAGTCAAACTGACAGGGCGACCTATGGCTACACCTTC	CASSQTDRATYGYTF
.	.	TRBV7-2	TRBJ1-3	TGTGCCAGCAGCTTATCGGCAGCCCGGGACACCATATATTTT	CASSLSAARDTIYF
.	.	TRBV7-9	TRBJ1-4	TGTGCCAGCAGCCGCCTTATGGACCGCCGCCTGGAAAAACTGTTTTTT	CASSRLMDRRLEKLFF
.	.	TRBV4-1	TRBJ2-7	TGCGCCAGCAGCGAATATTACGAGCAGTACTTC	CASSEYYEQYF